This TCR beta chain came from a study of blood T cells in healthy people across ages. Findings of the study overall: In the absence of known donor CMV status, changes in expanded clonotypes were possibly confounded.

Per sample, no less than 5 micrograms of total RNA were extracted. This clonotype was seen more than once but under ten times. As yet, its antigen is unknown. A second PCR, run for roughly 7 to 12 cycles, used a sample-barcoded 5' primer plus a J-beta primer mix. TCRdb independently ran MiXCR on the 5' RACE reads; one entry per CDR3 protein. Of 800,000 to 900,000 distinct CDR3 sequences in the sample, 60% to 80% were seen once. This TCR was sampled from a man under 40 in good health. Specimen: blood.

The CDR3 DNA reads as TGTGCCAGCAGCTTAGTTTCGACCTACGAGCAGTACTTC. It specifies CASSLVSTYEQYF. The V and J genes are TRBV7-9 and TRBJ2-7; the D is unclear. The germline V gene has CDR1 SEHNR and CDR2 FQNEAQ (reference sequence). The CDR3 sequence is 13 residues long. V was cut by 1 base and J by 2 bases, with 6 bases left in between.